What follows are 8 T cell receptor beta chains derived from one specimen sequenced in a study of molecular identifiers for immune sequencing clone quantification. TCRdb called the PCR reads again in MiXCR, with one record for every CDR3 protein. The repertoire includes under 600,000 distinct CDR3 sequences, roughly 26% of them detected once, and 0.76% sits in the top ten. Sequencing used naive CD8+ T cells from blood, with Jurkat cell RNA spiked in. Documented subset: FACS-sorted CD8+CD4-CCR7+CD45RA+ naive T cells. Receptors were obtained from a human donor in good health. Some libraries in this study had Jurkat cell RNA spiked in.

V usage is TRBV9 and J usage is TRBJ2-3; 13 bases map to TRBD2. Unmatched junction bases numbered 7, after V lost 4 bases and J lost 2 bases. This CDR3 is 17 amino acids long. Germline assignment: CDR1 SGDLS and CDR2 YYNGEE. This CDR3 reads CASSPGLAGVFTDTQYF. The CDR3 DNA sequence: TGTGCCAGCAGCCCCGGACTAGCGGGAGTTTTCACAGATACGCAGTATTTT.

The CDR3 nucleotides are TGCGCCAGCAGCCAAGTCGGGCTAGCGGGAGGGCCTCGAGAGACCCAGTACTTC. This gives the protein CASSQVGLAGGPRETQYF. This chain connects TRBV4-1 to TRBJ2-5; 12 bases line up with TRBD2. Losses at the gene ends were 1 base for V and 4 bases for J; bases not matched to a gene: 10. This CDR3 is 18 amino acids long. Germline values: CDR1 MGHRA, CDR2 YSYEKL.

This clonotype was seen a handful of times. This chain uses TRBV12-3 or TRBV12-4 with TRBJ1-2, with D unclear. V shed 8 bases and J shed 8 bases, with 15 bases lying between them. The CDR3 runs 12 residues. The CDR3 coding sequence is TGTGCCAGCTGTGGGGATGAGTACGGCTACACCTTC. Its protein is CASCGDEYGYTF.

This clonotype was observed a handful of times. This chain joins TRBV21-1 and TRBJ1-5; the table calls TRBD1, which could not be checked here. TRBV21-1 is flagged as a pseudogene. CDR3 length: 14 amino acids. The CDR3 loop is CASSNRQFNQPQHF. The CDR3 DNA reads TGTGCCAGCAGCAACCGACAGTTCAATCAGCCCCAGCATTTT.

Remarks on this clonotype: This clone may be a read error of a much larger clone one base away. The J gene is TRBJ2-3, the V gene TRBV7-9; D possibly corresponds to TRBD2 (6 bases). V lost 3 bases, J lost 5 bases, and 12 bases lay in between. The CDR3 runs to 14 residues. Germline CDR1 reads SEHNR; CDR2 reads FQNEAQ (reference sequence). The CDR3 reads CASSFVGSVDTQYF. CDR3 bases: TGTGCCAGCAGCTTCGTCGGGAGTGTAGATACGCAGTATTTT.

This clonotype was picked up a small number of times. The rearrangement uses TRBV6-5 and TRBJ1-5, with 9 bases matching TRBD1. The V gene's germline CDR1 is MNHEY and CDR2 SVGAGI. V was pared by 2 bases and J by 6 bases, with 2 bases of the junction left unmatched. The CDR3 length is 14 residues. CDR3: CASSYKGQGQPQHF. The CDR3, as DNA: TGTGCCAGCAGTTACAAGGGACAGGGTCAGCCCCAGCATTTT.

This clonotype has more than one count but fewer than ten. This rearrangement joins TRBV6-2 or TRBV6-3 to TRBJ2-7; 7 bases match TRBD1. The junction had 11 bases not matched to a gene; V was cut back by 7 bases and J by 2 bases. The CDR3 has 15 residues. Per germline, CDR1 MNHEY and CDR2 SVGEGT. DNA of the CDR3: TGTGCCAGCACCACGGGGCGACAGGGAGCCTACGAGCAGTACTTC. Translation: CASTTGRQGAYEQYF.

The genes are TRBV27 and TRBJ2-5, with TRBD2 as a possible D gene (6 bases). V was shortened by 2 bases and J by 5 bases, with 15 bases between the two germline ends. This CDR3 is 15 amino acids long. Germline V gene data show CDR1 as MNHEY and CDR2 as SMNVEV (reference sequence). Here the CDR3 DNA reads TGTGCCAGCAGTTTACTGGGGGGAGTGTTGGAGACCCAGTACTTC. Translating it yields CASSLLGGVLETQYF.